This T cell receptor (beta chain) is from a study of OX40 agonist ivuxolimab in advanced cancers. Germline loops: CDR1 WSHSY, CDR2 SAAADI. The CDR3 is made up of 16 amino acids. V was pared by 3 bases and J by 5 bases, with 9 bases of the junction left unmatched. Prior autoimmune disease or systemic immunosuppression barred patients. Assay used: immunoSEQ multiplex PCR; TCRdb lists only in-frame clones, some missing. The sample has around 26,000 clones, approximately 91% seen once. Whole-study findings and limits: The study did not work out the antigen specificity of the expanded peripheral T cells. Expanded clones belonging to CD8+ T cells outnumbered, on average, those of CD4+.

Worth noting for this clone: What it binds is not known.

The sample in question was CD4+ or CD8+ T cells sorted from blood, obtained in a trial of the OX40 agonist ivuxolimab. This receptor was taken from an adult with an advanced solid tumor such as melanoma, head and neck, liver or kidney cancer. V is TRBV10-2 and J is TRBJ1-4, with 7 bases lining up with TRBD1. CDR3: CASSDWGTENNEKLFF. DNA of the CDR3: TGCGCCAGCAGTGATTGGGGGACAGAGAACAATGAAAAACTGTTTTTT.